The text below deals with one T cell receptor (beta chain). Its specificity is not known. This entry belongs to a study of PD-1 blockade in classical Hodgkin lymphoma. Study-wide findings and caveats: Baseline diversity resembling that of newly diagnosed patients was seen in complete responders. With respect to the repertoire differences, their causes, possibly disease activity or prior therapy, remain undefined.

TCRdb's copy holds only in-frame clones and misses some; the assay was immunoSEQ multiplex PCR. The table includes over 20,000 clones, about 85% detected once. Stated time point: cycle 4 day 1 (C4D1), after 6 weeks of nivolumab. There was relapse after autologous stem cell transplantation in every patient, and there was variation in brentuximab vedotin exposure. Complete response, partial response or progressive disease made up the best responses. The sample consisted of peripheral blood mononuclear cells (PBMCs), taken before the fourth cycle of nivolumab. This clonotype originated in a human donor with classical Hodgkin lymphoma.

This CDR3 is CASSSDVPRFLVLSGNTIYF. Here the CDR3 DNA reads TGTGCCAGCAGCTCCGATGTACCCCGGTTCTTGGTCCTCTCTGGAAACACCATATATTTT. The chain couples TRBV21-1 to TRBJ1-3. TRBV21-1 is termed a pseudogene. The CDR3 totals 20 residues.